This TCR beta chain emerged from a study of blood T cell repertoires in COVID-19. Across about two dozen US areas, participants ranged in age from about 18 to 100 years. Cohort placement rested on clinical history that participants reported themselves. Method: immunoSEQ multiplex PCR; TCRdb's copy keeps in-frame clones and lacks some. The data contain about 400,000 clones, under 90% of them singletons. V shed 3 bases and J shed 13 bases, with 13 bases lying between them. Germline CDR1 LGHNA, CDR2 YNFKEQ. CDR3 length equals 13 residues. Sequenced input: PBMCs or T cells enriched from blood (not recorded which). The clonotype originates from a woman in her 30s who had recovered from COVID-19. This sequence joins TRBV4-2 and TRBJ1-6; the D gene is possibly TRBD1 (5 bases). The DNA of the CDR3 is TGTGCCAGCAGCCAGCGGGACTCGGGTCCCCTCCACTTT. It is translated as CASSQRDSGPLHF.